Following are 17 T cell receptor beta chains from one sample sequenced in a study of beta chain features in type 1 diabetes. The isolated RNA, all of it, was reverse transcribed, so expressed TCRB transcripts were what got sequenced. Data came from immunoSEQ multiplex PCR; TCRdb stores just in-frame clones and leaves some out. The sample includes 400,000 to 450,000 clones, approximately 15% seen only once; the top ten take 0.035% to 0.045%. The sample was naive CD4+ T cells from blood. These receptors were taken from a young man in good health.

This clone was seen a few times. This chain joins TRBV14 and TRBJ1-3; D is possibly TRBD1 (5 bases). The V end was cut by 1 base, the J end by 4 bases, with 14 bases between. There are 16 residues in the CDR3. CDR1 is SGHDN, CDR2 FVKESK, per germline. CDR3 protein: CASSQGMDISGNTIYF. In nucleotides, the CDR3 is TGTGCCAGCAGCCAAGGGATGGACATCTCCGGAAACACCATATATTTT.

DNA of the CDR3: TGTGCCAGCAGCTTAGATGGGTCGGACAGGGTTTATTTT. Residues: CASSLDGSDRVYF. The chain uses TRBV5-4 and TRBJ2-3; 8 bases match TRBD1. V gave up 2 bases and J gave up 15 bases; unmatched junction bases: 11. Germline V gives CDR1 SGHNT, CDR2 YYREEE (reference sequence). This CDR3 has 13 amino acids.

The V and J genes are TRBV6-6 and TRBJ1-2; D remains ambiguous. This CDR3 contains 13 residues. V lost 5 bases and J 4 bases, leaving 11 bases between the germline ends. Germline CDR1 is MNHNY and CDR2 is SVGAGI (reference sequence). The CDR3 nucleotides read TGTGCCAGCAGTAAAGGGTTGAGCTATGGCTACACCTTC. This codes for CASSKGLSYGYTF.

This clone was detected a few times. The chain carries TRBV7-6 and TRBJ1-5; D call uncertain. Trimming pared 5 bases from V and 3 bases from J, leaving 8 bases between. Germline V CDR1 and CDR2: SGHVS, FNYEAQ. The CDR3 is 13 amino acids. The CDR3 is CASSLSVNQPQHF. The CDR3 DNA follows: TGTGCCAGCAGCCTAAGCGTCAATCAGCCCCAGCATTTT.

This chain connects TRBV28 to TRBJ1-1; no firm D call. The V gene lost 3 bases and the J gene lost 3 bases, with 8 bases spanning the gap. The CDR3 totals 13 residues. CDR1 and CDR2 from the germline V gene are MDHEN and SYDVKM. CDR3 coding DNA: TGTGCCAGCAGTTTCCCGCTTCACACTGAAGCTTTCTTT. Translating it yields CASSFPLHTEAFF. The full variable domain, completed using reference TRBV28 and TRBJ1-1, is DVKVTQSSRYLVKRTGEKVFLECVQDMDHENMFWYRQDPGLGLRLIYFSYDVKMKEKGDIPEGYSVSREKKERFSLILESASTNQTSMYLCASSFPLHTEAFFGQGTRLTVV.

The chain joins TRBV5-1 to TRBJ2-3; the D is unclear. Trimming removed 2 bases from V and 4 bases from J, with 11 bases in between. This CDR3 comprises 14 residues. Germline V gene lookup returns CDR1 SGHRS and CDR2 YFSETQ. DNA for the CDR3: TGCGCCAGCAGCTTTAGGGCCCTCCCAGATACGCAGTATTTT. Amino acids: CASSFRALPDTQYF.

A few counts support this clone. The chain uses TRBV21-1 and TRBJ1-1; TRBD1, the table's D call, lacks a check against the DNA. TRBV21-1 constitutes a pseudogene. The CDR3 covers 16 residues. The CDR3 sequence: CASSHVWASVGTEAFF. In nucleotides, the CDR3 is TGTGCCAGCAGCCATGTTTGGGCATCGGTCGGCACTGAAGCTTTCTTT.

The CDR3 loop reads CATSRDRRRTYNEQFF. The CDR3 bases are TGTGCCACCAGCAGAGATAGAAGGCGGACTTACAATGAGCAGTTCTTC. The chain recombines TRBV15 with TRBJ2-1, with D tentatively TRBD2 (5 bases). Germline V gene lookup returns CDR1 LNHNV and CDR2 YYDKDF (reference sequence). The length of the CDR3 is 16 residues. Trimming cost V 0 bases and J 4 bases, with 13 bases left between them.

This clone has only a few counts. V usage is TRBV10-3 and J usage is TRBJ1-2; possibly TRBD1 for D (5 bases). This CDR3 has 14 amino acids. Trimming left V 6 bases short and J 0 bases short, with 11 bases between. Germline V gives CDR1 ENHRY, CDR2 SYGVKD. The CDR3 loop reads CAIRDTATNYGYTF. In DNA form, the CDR3 reads TGTGCCATCAGGGACACCGCCACTAACTATGGCTACACCTTC.

This clone has only a few counts. V and J are TRBV25-1 and TRBJ2-3; 11 nucleotides match TRBD2. Germline CDR1 and CDR2: MGHDK and SYGVNS. The CDR3 has 16 amino acids. V shed 5 bases and J 0 bases; nucleotides not matched to a gene: 4. CDR3 in amino acids: CASSRGLAGSTDTQYF. The CDR3 coding sequence is TGTGCCAGCAGTCGAGGACTAGCGGGTAGCACAGATACGCAGTATTTT. The whole variable domain, filled in from reference TRBV25-1 and TRBJ2-3, reads EADIYQTPRYLVIGTGKKITLECSQTMGHDKMYWYQQDPGMELHLIHYSYGVNSTEKGDLSSESTVSRIRTEHFPLTLESARPSHTSQYLCASSRGLAGSTDTQYFGPGTRLTVL.

This clone has just a few counts. This sequence joins TRBV30 and TRBJ1-1; D not resolved. CDR1 GTSNPN and CDR2 SVGIG come from the germline V gene (reference sequence). Trimming left V 0 bases short and J 3 bases short, with 8 bases between. This CDR3 is built from 13 residues. The CDR3 coding sequence is TGTGCCTGGAGTGTCTTCCCCGACACTGAAGCTTTCTTT. This codes for CAWSVFPDTEAFF.

The chain carries TRBV6-5 and TRBJ2-1; D is ambiguous. Per germline, CDR1 MNHEY and CDR2 SVGAGI. Trimming pared 8 bases from V and 4 bases from J, leaving 12 bases between. The CDR3 is 13 amino acids. The CDR3 protein is CASSVADYNEQFF. CDR3 nucleotide sequence: TGTGCCAGCTCTGTGGCAGATTACAATGAGCAGTTCTTC.

The chain combines TRBV19 with TRBJ2-2, with unresolved D. This CDR3 is built from 14 residues. Germline lookup yields CDR1 LNHDA and CDR2 SQIVND (reference sequence). Trimming shortened V by 5 bases and J by 0 bases, and 7 bases separated the two germline ends. The CDR3 protein is CASSLTANTGELFF. The CDR3 region has the DNA TGTGCCAGTAGTTTAACTGCGAACACCGGGGAGCTGTTTTTT. The full variable domain, completed using reference TRBV19 and TRBJ2-2, is DGGITQSPKYLFRKEGQNVTLSCEQNLNHDAMYWYRQDPGQGLRLIYYSQIVNDFQKGDIAEGYSVSREKKESFPLTVTSAQKNPTAFYLCASSLTANTGELFFGEGSRLTVL.

The rearrangement uses TRBV6-5 and TRBJ2-1; D is unclear. The V end was cut by 0 bases, the J end by 4 bases, with 13 bases between. There are 16 residues in the CDR3. Germline V gene data show CDR1 as MNHEY and CDR2 as SVGAGI. Here the CDR3 DNA reads TGTGCCAGCAGTTACTCGGCGACTCCCACTTACAATGAGCAGTTCTTC. It yields the protein CASSYSATPTYNEQFF.

This clone was counted only a few times. The V and J genes are TRBV19 and TRBJ2-2; weak D call: TRBD2 (6 bases). V lost 1 base to trimming and J lost 4 bases, with 10 bases between them. The CDR3 loop spans 15 amino acids. Germline assignment: CDR1 LNHDA and CDR2 SQIVND (reference sequence). The DNA of the CDR3 is TGTGCCAGTAGTATAGCGGGAGTTAGCACCGGGGAGCTGTTTTTT. This encodes CASSIAGVSTGELFF.

This clone was recorded a few times. The V gene is TRBV30, the J gene TRBJ2-7; 8 bases are shared with TRBD1. The J segment lost 6 bases and the V segment lost 0 bases, leaving 1 base of the junction unmatched. The CDR3 contains 12 residues. CDR1 and CDR2 from the germline V gene are GTSNPN and SVGIG (reference sequence). CDR3 region: CAWSVQGVEQYV. The CDR3 bases are TGTGCCTGGAGTGTACAGGGGGTCGAGCAGTACGTC.

The chain has TRBV9 and TRBJ2-1; 8 positions agree with TRBD2. J was trimmed by 2 bases and V by 4 bases; bases with no gene match: 14. The CDR3 has 18 residues. Germline V gene sequence: CDR1 SGDLS, CDR2 YYNGEE. The CDR3 coding sequence is TGTGCCAGCAGCTCGCCGAATGGGCGGGAGGCCCCCTACAATGAGCAGTTCTTC. Protein sequence: CASSSPNGREAPYNEQFF.